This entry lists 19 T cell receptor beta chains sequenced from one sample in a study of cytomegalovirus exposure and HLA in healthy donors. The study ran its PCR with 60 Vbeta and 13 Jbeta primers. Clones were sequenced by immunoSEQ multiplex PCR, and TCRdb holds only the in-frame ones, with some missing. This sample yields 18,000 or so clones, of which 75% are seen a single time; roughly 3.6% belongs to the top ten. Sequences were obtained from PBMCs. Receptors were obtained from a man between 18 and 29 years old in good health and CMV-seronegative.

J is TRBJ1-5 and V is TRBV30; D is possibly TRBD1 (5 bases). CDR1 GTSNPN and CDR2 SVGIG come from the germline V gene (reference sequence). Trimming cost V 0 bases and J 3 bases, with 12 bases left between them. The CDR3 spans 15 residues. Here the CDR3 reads CAWSVGAANNQPQHF. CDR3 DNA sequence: TGTGCCTGGAGTGTAGGGGCGGCCAACAATCAGCCCCAGCATTTT.

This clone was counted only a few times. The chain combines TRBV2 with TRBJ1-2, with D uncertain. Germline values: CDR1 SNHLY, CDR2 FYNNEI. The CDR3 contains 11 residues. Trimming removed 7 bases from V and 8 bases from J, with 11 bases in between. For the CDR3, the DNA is TGTGCCAGCACGGTCTTTTGGGGCTACACCTTC. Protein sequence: CASTVFWGYTF. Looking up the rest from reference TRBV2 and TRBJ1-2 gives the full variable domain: EPEVTQTPSHQVTQMGQEVILRCVPISNHLYFYWYRQILGQKVEFLVSFYNNEISEKSEIFDDQFSVERPDGSNFTLKIRSTKLEDSAMYFCASTVFWGYTFGSGTRLTVV.

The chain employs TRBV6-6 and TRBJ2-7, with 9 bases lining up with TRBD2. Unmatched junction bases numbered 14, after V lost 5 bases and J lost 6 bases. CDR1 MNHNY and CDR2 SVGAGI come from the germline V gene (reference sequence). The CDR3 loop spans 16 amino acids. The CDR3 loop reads CASSPRLAVGRGEQYF. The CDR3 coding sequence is TGTGCCAGCAGTCCTCGACTAGCGGTCGGGAGGGGCGAGCAGTACTTC.

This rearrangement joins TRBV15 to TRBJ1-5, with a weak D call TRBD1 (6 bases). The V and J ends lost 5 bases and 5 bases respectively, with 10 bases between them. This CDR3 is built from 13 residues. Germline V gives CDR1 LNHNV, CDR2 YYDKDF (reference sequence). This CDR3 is CATSVAGDQPQHF. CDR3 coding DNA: TGTGCCACCAGCGTCGCAGGGGATCAGCCCCAGCATTTT. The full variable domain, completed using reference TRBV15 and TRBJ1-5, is DAMVIQNPRYQVTQFGKPVTLSCSQTLNHNVMYWYQQKSSQAPKLLFHYYDKDFNNEADTPDNFQSRRPNTSFCFLDIRSPGLGDTAMYLCATSVAGDQPQHFGDGTRLSIL.

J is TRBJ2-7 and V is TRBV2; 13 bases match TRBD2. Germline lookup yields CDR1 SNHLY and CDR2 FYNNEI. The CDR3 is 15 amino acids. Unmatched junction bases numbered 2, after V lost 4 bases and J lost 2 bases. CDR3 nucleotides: TGTGCCAGCAGTGGGACTAGCGGGAGAGCCTACGAGCAGTACTTC. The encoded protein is CASSGTSGRAYEQYF.

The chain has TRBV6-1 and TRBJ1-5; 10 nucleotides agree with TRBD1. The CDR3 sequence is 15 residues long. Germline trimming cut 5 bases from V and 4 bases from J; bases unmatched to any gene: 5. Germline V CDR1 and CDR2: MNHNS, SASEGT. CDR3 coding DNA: TGTGCCAGCAGTTGGACAGGGGGATTTAATCAGCCCCAGCATTTT. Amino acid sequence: CASSWTGGFNQPQHF.

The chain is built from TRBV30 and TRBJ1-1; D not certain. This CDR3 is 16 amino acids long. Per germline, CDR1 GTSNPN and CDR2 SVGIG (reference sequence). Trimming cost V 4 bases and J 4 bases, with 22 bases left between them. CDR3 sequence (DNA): TGTGCCTGGATTGTGGTAAGAAAGCCGCGGGGCACTGAAGCTTTCTTT. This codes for CAWIVVRKPRGTEAFF.

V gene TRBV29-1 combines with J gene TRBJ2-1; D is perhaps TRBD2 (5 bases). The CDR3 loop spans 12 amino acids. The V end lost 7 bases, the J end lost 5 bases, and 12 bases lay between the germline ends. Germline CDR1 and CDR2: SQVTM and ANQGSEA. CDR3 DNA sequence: TGCAGCGGTCCGGGGAATAACAATGAGCAGTTCTTC. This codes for CSGPGNNNEQFF.

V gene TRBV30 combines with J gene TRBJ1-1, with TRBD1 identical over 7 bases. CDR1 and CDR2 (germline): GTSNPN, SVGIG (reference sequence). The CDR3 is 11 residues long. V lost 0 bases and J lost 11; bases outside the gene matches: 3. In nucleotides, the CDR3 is TGTGCCTGGAGTGTAGGGGGCCTGGCTTTCTTT. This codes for CAWSVGGLAFF.

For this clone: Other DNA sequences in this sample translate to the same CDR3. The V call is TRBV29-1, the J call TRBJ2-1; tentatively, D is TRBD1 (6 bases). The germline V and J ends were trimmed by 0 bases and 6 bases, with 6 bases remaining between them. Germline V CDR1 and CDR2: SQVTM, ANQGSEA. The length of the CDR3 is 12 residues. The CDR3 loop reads CSVEDRGNEQFF. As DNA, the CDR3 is TGCAGCGTTGAAGACAGGGGCAATGAGCAGTTCTTC.

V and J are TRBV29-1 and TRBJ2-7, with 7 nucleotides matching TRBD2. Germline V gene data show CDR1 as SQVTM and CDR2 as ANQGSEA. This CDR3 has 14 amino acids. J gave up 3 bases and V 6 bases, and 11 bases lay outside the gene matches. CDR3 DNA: TGCAGCGTCCGGGGTCGGCTAGCGGACTACGAGCAGTACTTC. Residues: CSVRGRLADYEQYF.

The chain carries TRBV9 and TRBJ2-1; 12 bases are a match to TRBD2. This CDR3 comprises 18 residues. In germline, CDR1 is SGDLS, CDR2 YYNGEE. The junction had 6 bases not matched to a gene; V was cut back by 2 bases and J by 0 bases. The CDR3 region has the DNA TGTGCCAGCAGCGTCGGACTAGCGGGGCCCCTCTCCTACAATGAGCAGTTCTTC. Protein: CASSVGLAGPLSYNEQFF.

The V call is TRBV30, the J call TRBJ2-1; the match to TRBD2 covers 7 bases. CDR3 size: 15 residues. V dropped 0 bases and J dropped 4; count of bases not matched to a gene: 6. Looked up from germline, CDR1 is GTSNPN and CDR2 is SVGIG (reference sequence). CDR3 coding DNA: TGTGCCTGGAGTGTCCCCGCGGGAGCTTACAATGAGCAGTTCTTC. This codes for CAWSVPAGAYNEQFF.

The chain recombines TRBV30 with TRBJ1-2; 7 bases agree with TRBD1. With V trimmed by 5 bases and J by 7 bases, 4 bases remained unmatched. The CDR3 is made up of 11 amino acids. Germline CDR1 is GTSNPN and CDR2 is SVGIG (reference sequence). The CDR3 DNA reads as TGTGCCTGGTGGCGGACAGGTGGCTACACCTTC. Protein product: CAWWRTGGYTF. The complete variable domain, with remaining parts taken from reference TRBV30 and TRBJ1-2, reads SQTIHQWPATLVQPVGSPLSLECTVEGTSNPNLYWYRQAAGRGLQLLFYSVGIGQISSEVPQNLSASRPQDRQFILSSKKLLLSDSGFYLCAWWRTGGYTFGSGTRLTVV.

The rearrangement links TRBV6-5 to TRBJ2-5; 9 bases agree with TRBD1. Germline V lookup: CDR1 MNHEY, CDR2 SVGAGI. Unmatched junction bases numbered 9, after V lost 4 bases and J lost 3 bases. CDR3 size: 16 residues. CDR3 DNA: TGTGCCAGCAGTTTCAACGCCGGGACAGGGAAAGAGACCCAGTACTTC. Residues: CASSFNAGTGKETQYF.

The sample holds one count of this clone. The DNA of the CDR3 is TGCAGCGTTGAAGGGGGTGAAGGGGCCACCTCACTCAACGACAATGAGCAGTTCTTC. It codes for CSVEGGEGATSLNDNEQFF. The chain has TRBV29-1 and TRBJ2-1, with D possibly matching TRBD1 (5 bases). Per the germline V gene, CDR1 is SQVTM and CDR2 is ANQGSEA. This CDR3 comprises 19 residues. V was pared by 1 base and J by 5 bases, with 27 bases between.

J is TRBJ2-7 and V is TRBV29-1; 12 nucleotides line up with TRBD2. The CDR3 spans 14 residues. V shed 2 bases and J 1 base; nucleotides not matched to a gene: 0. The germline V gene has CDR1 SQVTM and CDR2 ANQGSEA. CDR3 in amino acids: CSVETSGGSYEQYF. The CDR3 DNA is TGCAGCGTTGAAACTAGCGGGGGGTCCTACGAGCAGTACTTC.

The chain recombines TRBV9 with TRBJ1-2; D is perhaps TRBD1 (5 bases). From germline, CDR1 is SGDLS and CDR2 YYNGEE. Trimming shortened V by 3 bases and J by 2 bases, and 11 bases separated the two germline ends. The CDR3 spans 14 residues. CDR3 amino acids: CASSGRPGNYGYTF. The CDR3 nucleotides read TGTGCCAGCAGCGGGCGACCAGGGAACTATGGCTACACCTTC. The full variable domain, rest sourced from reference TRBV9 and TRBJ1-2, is DSGVTQTPKHLITATGQRVTLRCSPRSGDLSVYWYQQSLDQGLQFLIQYYNGEERAKGNILERFSAQQFPDLHSELNLSSLELGDSALYFCASSGRPGNYGYTFGSGTRLTVV.

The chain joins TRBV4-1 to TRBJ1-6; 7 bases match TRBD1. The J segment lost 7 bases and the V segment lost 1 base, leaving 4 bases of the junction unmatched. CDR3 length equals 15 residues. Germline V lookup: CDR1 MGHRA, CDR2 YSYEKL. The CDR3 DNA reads TGCGCCAGCAGCCAAGCGACAGGGCGGAATTCACCCCTCCACTTT. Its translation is CASSQATGRNSPLHF.